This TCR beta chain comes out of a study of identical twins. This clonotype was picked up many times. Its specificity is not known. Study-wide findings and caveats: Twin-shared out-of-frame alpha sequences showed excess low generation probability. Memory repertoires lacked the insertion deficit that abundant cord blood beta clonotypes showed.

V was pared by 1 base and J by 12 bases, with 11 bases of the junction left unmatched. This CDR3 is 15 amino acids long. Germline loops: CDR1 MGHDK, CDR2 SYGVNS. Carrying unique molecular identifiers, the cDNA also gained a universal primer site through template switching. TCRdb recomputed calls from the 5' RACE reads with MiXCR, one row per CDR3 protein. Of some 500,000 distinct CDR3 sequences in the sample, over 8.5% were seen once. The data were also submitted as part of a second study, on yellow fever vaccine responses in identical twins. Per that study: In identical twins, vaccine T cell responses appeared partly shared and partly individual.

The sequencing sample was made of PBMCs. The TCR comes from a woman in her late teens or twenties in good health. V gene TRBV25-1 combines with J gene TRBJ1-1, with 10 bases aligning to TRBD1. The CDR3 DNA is TGTGCCAGCAGTGAATTTGTGACAGGGGGCTGGACGTCTTTCTTT. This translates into CASSEFVTGGWTSFF.